This T cell receptor (beta chain) was captured by sequencing in a study of molecular identifiers for immune sequencing clone quantification. About the research overall: Five aliquots were made in replicates from the RNA of approximately 22,000 or 94,000 naive CD8 cells, and four were sequenced.

This clonotype was seen only once. Germline is not matched at one junction end, which may reflect a read error. CDR3 length equals 15 residues. Looked up from germline, CDR1 is MNHEY and CDR2 is SVGAGI. TCRdb reprocessed the PCR reads via MiXCR and lists one record per CDR3 protein. This sample has approximately 630,000 distinct CDR3 sequences, with roughly 25% found just once. The source of this sequence is a human donor in good health. Some libraries in this study had Jurkat cell RNA spiked in. The sample comprised naive CD8+ T cells from blood, with Jurkat cell RNA spiked in. The sample's subset: FACS-sorted CD8+CD4-CCR7+CD45RA+ naive T cells. The J gene is TRBJ2-5, the V gene TRBV6-5, with a possible D match to TRBD2 (7 bases). The CDR3 reads CASSYSRGGLETQHF. CDR3 DNA: TGTGCCAGCAGTTACTCGAGGGGGGGCTTAGAGACCCAGCACTTC.